The present T cell receptor beta chain was sequenced within a study of blood T cells in healthy people across ages. Study-wide results and caveats: With age, beta diversity per million T cells declined roughly linearly, significantly by roughly 40.

The germline V gene has CDR1 LGHNA and CDR2 YNFKEQ. The length of the CDR3 is 14 residues. Trimming took 1 base from V and 3 from J, leaving 8 bases between them. The authors ran a second PCR of about 6 to 11 cycles using a sample-barcoded 5' primer and a J-beta primer mix. Each sample yielded at least 2.5 million CDR3-containing paired-end reads. TCRdb re-called the 5' RACE reads with MiXCR, one entry per CDR3 protein. The sample lists hundreds of thousands of distinct CDR3 sequences, 45% to 55% occurring once. Donation came from healthy Caucasian individuals in Russia who were aged roughly 6 to 95. PBMCs were isolated at a quantity of at least 6.5 million per sample. In its sample, this clonotype was seen once. Its cognate antigen is unknown.

Sequenced material: blood. V is TRBV4-2 and J is TRBJ2-3; tentative D call: TRBD2 (6 bases). This TCR derives from a man older than 75 in good health. CDR3 region: CASSQGEVTDTQYF. The CDR3 nucleotides read TGTGCCAGCAGCCAAGGGGAGGTTACAGATACGCAGTATTTT.